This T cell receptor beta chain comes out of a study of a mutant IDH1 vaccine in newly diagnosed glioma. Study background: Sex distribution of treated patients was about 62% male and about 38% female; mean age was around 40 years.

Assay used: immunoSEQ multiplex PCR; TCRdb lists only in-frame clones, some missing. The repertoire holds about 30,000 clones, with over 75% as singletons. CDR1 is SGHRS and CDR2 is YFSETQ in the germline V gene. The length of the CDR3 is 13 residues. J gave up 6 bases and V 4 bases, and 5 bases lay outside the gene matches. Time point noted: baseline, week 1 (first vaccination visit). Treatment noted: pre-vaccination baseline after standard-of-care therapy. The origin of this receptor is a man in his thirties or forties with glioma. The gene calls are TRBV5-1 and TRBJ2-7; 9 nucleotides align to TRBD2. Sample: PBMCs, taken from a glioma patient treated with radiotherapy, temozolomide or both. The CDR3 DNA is TGCGCCAGCAGCCCCGGGACTAGCCGCGAGCAGTACTTC. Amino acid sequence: CASSPGTSREQYF.